Listed below are T cell receptor beta chains from one sample, sequenced in a study of blood T cell repertoires in COVID-19. The repertoire was sequenced with immunoSEQ multiplex PCR; TCRdb's copy has only in-frame clones and lacks some. The sample lists about 260,000 clones, about 88% occurring once. Sequencing input: peripheral blood. The receptors here all came from a man between 18 and 29 years old with active or convalescent COVID-19. Each CDR3 is given with its conserved first and last residue. Each record gives: clone size, V gene, CDR3 length, D gene, J gene, CDR3 DNA, CDR3 protein. D genes are given only for firm matches. Clone size is shown for a subset of rows, as once, few, many or a class of expanded clone.

.	TRBV14	14	.	TRBJ1-4	TGTGCCAGCAGCCACGGGAACGATTACGAAAAACTGTTTTTT	CASSHGNDYEKLFF
.	TRBV28	16	.	TRBJ2-7	TGTGCCAGCAGTAGGGAACGACAGCCCCCCTCCGACGAGCAGTACTTC	CASSRERQPPSDEQYF
many	TRBV29-1	14	TRBD2	TRBJ2-1	TGCAGCTCGACGACTGGGACTAGCGGCAATGAGCAGTTCTTC	CSSTTGTSGNEQFF
.	TRBV15	17	TRBD2	TRBJ2-3	TGTGCCACCAGCAGATATAGCGGGCCCCACAGCACAGATACGCAGTATTTT	CATSRYSGPHSTDTQYF
.	TRBV9	14	TRBD2	TRBJ2-7	TGTGCCAGCAGCGCCCGACTAGCGGGAGACGAGCAGTACTTC	CASSARLAGDEQYF
.	TRBV7-3	14	TRBD2	TRBJ2-7	TGTGCCAGCAGCCCGTCAACCCAGGGAGGGAAGCAGTACTTC	CASSPSTQGGKQYF
.	TRBV7-3	18	.	TRBJ2-6	TGTGCCAGCAGCTCTACGGATCGGGTGGTGACTGGGGCCAACGTCCTGACTTTC	CASSSTDRVVTGANVLTF
.	TRBV30	15	TRBD1	TRBJ1-4	TGTGCCTGGAGTGAAGGGACAGTTGATAATGAAAAACTGTTTTTT	CAWSEGTVDNEKLFF
few	TRBV19	12	.	TRBJ1-2	TGTGCCAGTAGCGGTGTTAACTATGGCTACACCTTC	CASSGVNYGYTF
.	TRBV10-3	17	TRBD2	TRBJ2-7	TGTGCCATCAGTGACCCTCCCCCAAGGACTAGTCGGTACGAGCAGTACTTC	CAISDPPPRTSRYEQYF
.	TRBV11-3	16	TRBD2	TRBJ2-1	TGTGCCAGCAGCTTAGGGCTAGCGGGAGTAGGAGGTGAGCAGTTCTTC	CASSLGLAGVGGEQFF
.	TRBV11-3	14	.	TRBJ2-3	TGTGCCAGCAGCCTAGCTTCGGGGGAGAATACGCAGTATTTT	CASSLASGENTQYF
.	TRBV7-3	12	TRBD1	TRBJ1-1	TGTGCCAGCAGTACGGGACAGGGTTCAACTTTCTTT	CASSTGQGSTFF
.	TRBV30	14	.	TRBJ1-3	TGTGCCTGGAGCTCCCACAGCTCTGGAAACACCATATATTTT	CAWSSHSSGNTIYF
.	TRBV12-3/TRBV12-4	11	TRBD2	TRBJ2-1	TGTGCCAGCAGTCAAGCGGGACGGGAGTTCTTC	CASSQAGREFF
.	TRBV5-4	15	.	TRBJ2-7	TGTGCCAGCAGCTTGGCCCAGGGCCGCGTGTACGAGCAGTACTTC	CASSLAQGRVYEQYF
.	TRBV3-1/TRBV3-2	18	TRBD1	TRBJ1-6	TGTGCCAGCACCCCGGGACAGGGGGGATTCTCGGGTAATTCACCCCTCCACTTT	CASTPGQGGFSGNSPLHF
.	TRBV5-6	12	TRBD1	TRBJ1-1	TGTGCCAGCCACGGACAGGGGAGCGGAGCTTTCTTT	CASHGQGSGAFF
.	TRBV30	14	.	TRBJ2-2	TGTGCCTGGAGTCTGCCCCCCGCGGCCGGGGAGCTGTTTTTT	CAWSLPPAAGELFF
.	TRBV19	17	TRBD1	TRBJ1-4	TGTGCCAGTCGGACAGGGGGACCCGCTCGGGCTAATGAAAAACTGTTTTTT	CASRTGGPARANEKLFF
.	TRBV7-2	15	TRBD2	TRBJ2-7	TGTGCCAGCAGCTTAGGGTCGGGACTACATTACGAGCAGTACTTC	CASSLGSGLHYEQYF
.	TRBV6-6	13	TRBD2	TRBJ2-5	TGTGCCAGCAGTTACGGGGGAGGGGAGACCCAGTACTTC	CASSYGGGETQYF
.	TRBV12-1	14	.	TRBJ2-1	TGTGCCAGCAGCTTCCAGGGAAGGCACAATGAGCAGTTCTTC	CASSFQGRHNEQFF
few	TRBV18	15	.	TRBJ2-2	TGTGCCAGCTCAACCTCTCCCGGGAGCGGCGGGGAGCTGTTTTTT	CASSTSPGSGGELFF
.	TRBV27	18	.	TRBJ2-1	TGTGCCAGCAGTTTTCGTTTCGAGACAGCCAGCTCCTACAATGAGCAGTTCTTC	CASSFRFETASSYNEQFF
.	TRBV7-3	15	TRBD1	TRBJ2-1	TGTGCCAGCGGTCTAGGACAGGGGTCCTACAATGAGCAGTTCTTC	CASGLGQGSYNEQFF
.	TRBV6-5	15	TRBD1	TRBJ1-3	TGTGCCAGCAGCTTCGACAGGGACGCTGGAAACACCATATATTTT	CASSFDRDAGNTIYF
few	TRBV29-1	17	.	TRBJ1-3	TGCAGCGTTGAAGGTCCGACCTGGAGGGGCTCTGGAAACACCATATATTTT	CSVEGPTWRGSGNTIYF
.	TRBV27	12	.	TRBJ1-3	TGTGCCAGCGGAGGGGATTCGGACACCATATATTTT	CASGGDSDTIYF
.	TRBV19	14	.	TRBJ2-5	TGTGCCAGTAGCAAGGGACTGGGAAGGGAGACCCAGTACTTC	CASSKGLGRETQYF
.	TRBV5-1	14	TRBD1	TRBJ2-5	TGCGCCAGCAGCCCGACAGGGGTCCAAGAGACCCAGTACTTC	CASSPTGVQETQYF
.	TRBV2	17	TRBD2	TRBJ2-7	TGTGCCAGCAGTGAAGGCCGCACTAGCGGGAGATCTTACGAGCAGTACTTC	CASSEGRTSGRSYEQYF
.	TRBV3-1/TRBV3-2	14	.	TRBJ1-2	TGTGCCAGCAGTCTGAATTCGGGGGTTAATGGCTACACCTTC	CASSLNSGVNGYTF
.	TRBV5-1	16	TRBD2	TRBJ2-2	TGCGCCAGCAGCTTTAGCGGGGGAATACAAACCGGGGAGCTGTTTTTT	CASSFSGGIQTGELFF
.	TRBV28	14	TRBD1	TRBJ2-7	TGTGCCAGCCGGGGGACAGGGGTGTACTACGAGCAGTACTTC	CASRGTGVYYEQYF
.	TRBV9	17	.	TRBJ1-6	TGTGCCAGCAGCGTAGGAGGAGAACCCTCCTATAATTCACCCCTCCACTTT	CASSVGGEPSYNSPLHF
.	TRBV19	14	.	TRBJ2-7	TGTGCCAGTAGTATTTCGCAGGGTGCCTACGAGCAGTACTTC	CASSISQGAYEQYF
.	TRBV2	15	.	TRBJ1-4	TGTGCCAGCAGTGAAGCAGGGACACCTAATGAAAAACTGTTTTTT	CASSEAGTPNEKLFF
.	TRBV28	15	.	TRBJ1-5	TGTGCCAGCAGTGGGGAGGCTTTAACGGACCAGCCCCAGCATTTT	CASSGEALTDQPQHF
.	TRBV4-1	11	.	TRBJ1-6	TGCGCCAGCAGCCCGGGGGGTCCCCTCCACTTT	CASSPGGPLHF
.	TRBV3-1/TRBV3-2	16	TRBD2	TRBJ2-3	TGTGCCAGCAGCCAAGAATCTAGCGGGAGGGCGAATACGCAGTATTTT	CASSQESSGRANTQYF
.	TRBV28	14	.	TRBJ1-2	TGTGCCAGCAGTTTTCTGGACATATACGTCCCCTACACCTTC	CASSFLDIYVPYTF
.	TRBV28	15	.	TRBJ1-5	TGTGCCAGCAGTAGGGCAGGGCGGAGCAATCAGCCCCAGCATTTT	CASSRAGRSNQPQHF
.	TRBV2	14	.	TRBJ2-2	TGTGCCAGCAGTGAAGCGTTAGCAGCCGGGGAGCTGTTTTTT	CASSEALAAGELFF
.	TRBV2	13	.	TRBJ1-1	TGTGCCAGCAGAGTTCAGGGGTACACTGAAGCTTTCTTT	CASRVQGYTEAFF